The 5 T cell receptor beta chains in this list originate from one sample, sequenced in a study of technical replicates of blood from a few donors. Assay: immunoSEQ multiplex PCR; the TCRdb copy retains only in-frame clones and omits some. The sample holds some 85,000 clones, about 93% seen once. Material for sequencing was T cells isolated from PBMCs. Receptor source: a human donor in good health.

The V gene is TRBV5-6, the J gene TRBJ2-5; 10 bases map to TRBD2. The CDR3 loop spans 14 amino acids. Germline trimming cut 4 bases from V and 3 bases from J; bases unmatched to any gene: 3. CDR1 and CDR2 (germline): SGHDT, YYEEEE. CDR3 loop: CASSPLAGEETQYF. The CDR3 DNA reads TGTGCCAGCAGCCCCCTAGCGGGAGAAGAGACCCAGTACTTC.

The chain combines TRBV7-2 with TRBJ2-1; TRBD1 agrees at 9 bases. Germline CDR1 and CDR2: SGHTA and FQGNSA. The junction had 8 bases not matched to a gene; V was cut back by 1 base and J by 7 bases. This CDR3 region has 16 residues. The CDR3 coding sequence is TGTGCCAGCAGCTTAGTCTTGGGACAGGGTGAAAATGAGCAGTTCTTC. This encodes CASSLVLGQGENEQFF.

The chain links TRBV5-6 to TRBJ2-7, with D possibly TRBD1 on 5 matching bases. Germline V lookup: CDR1 SGHDT, CDR2 YYEEEE. V was clipped by 4 bases and J by 6 bases, with 17 bases between them. The length of the CDR3 is 14 residues. The CDR3 region has the DNA TGTGCCAGCAGCAACTACATACAGGTTCTCGAGCAGTACTTC. Translated: CASSNYIQVLEQYF.

The chain joins TRBV6-1 to TRBJ2-5; 9 nucleotides match TRBD2. J lost 4 bases, V lost 3 bases, and 6 bases had no gene match. The CDR3 loop spans 15 amino acids. The germline CDR1 and CDR2 sequences are MNHNS and SASEGT. As DNA, the CDR3 is TGTGCCAGCAGTGATCTAGCGGGAATTGGAGAGACCCAGTACTTC. This gives the protein CASSDLAGIGETQYF.

This clone was detected only a few times. The rearrangement links TRBV6-5 to TRBJ1-1; TRBD1 matches 7 bases. Germline trimming cut 8 bases from V and 0 bases from J; bases unmatched to any gene: 6. The CDR3 consists of 14 residues. CDR1 is MNHEY, CDR2 SVGAGI, per germline. CDR3 in DNA: TGTGCCAGCCGGCGGGACAGTTTGAACACTGAAGCTTTCTTT. Translating it yields CASRRDSLNTEAFF.